The 27 T cell receptor beta chains listed next were all sequenced from one sample in a study of vaccination and CD4 T cells after COVID-19. These receptors have no identified antigens. An Oncomine TCR Beta short-read assay was used to sequence the DNA from cultured CD4+ T cells. TCRdb processed the PCR reads anew with MiXCR; each CDR3 protein has one entry. The sample carries more than 9,000 distinct CDR3 sequences, 60% recorded once. Treatment described: roughly nine-day PBMC culture with coronavirus spike peptide pools or control peptides (ViraFEST assay). The specimen was CD4+ T cells from blood, cultured in vitro. The receptors derive from a human donor who had recovered from COVID-19.

The rearrangement links TRBV7-9 to TRBJ2-5; D perhaps matches TRBD1 (6 bases). CDR1 SEHNR and CDR2 FQNEAQ come from the germline V gene (reference sequence). The CDR3 loop spans 14 amino acids. The V gene lost 1 base and the J gene lost 1 base, with 7 bases spanning the gap. The DNA of the CDR3 is TGTGCCAGCAGCTTAGGGACAGTCCAAGAGACCCAGTACTTC. Translated: CASSLGTVQETQYF.

V gene TRBV5-6 combines with J gene TRBJ1-2; the D is unclear. CDR1 and CDR2 (germline): SGHDT, YYEEEE. The CDR3 has 13 amino acids. V lost 6 bases and J lost 6, with 15 bases in between. The CDR3, as DNA: TGTGCCAGCACTCGTCTGGAGACCGATGGCTACACCTTC. This sequence encodes CASTRLETDGYTF.

This sequence joins TRBV2 and TRBJ1-6, with D unresolved. Per the germline V gene, CDR1 is SNHLY and CDR2 is FYNNEI. Deletions cut 0 bases from V and 7 bases from J, with 4 bases between. This CDR3 region has 13 residues. DNA for the CDR3: TGTGCCAGCAGTGAAGCGGAGAATTCACCCCTCCACTTT. Protein sequence: CASSEAENSPLHF. Together with reference TRBV2 and TRBJ1-6, the CDR3 gives the full variable domain: EPEVTQTPSHQVTQMGQEVILRCVPISNHLYFYWYRQILGQKVEFLVSFYNNEISEKSEIFDDQFSVERPDGSNFTLKIRSTKLEDSAMYFCASSEAENSPLHFGNGTRLTVT.

The V gene is TRBV20-1, the J gene TRBJ2-7; D remains ambiguous. V lost 1 base and J 2 bases, leaving 15 bases between the germline ends. CDR3 size: 15 residues. Germline V gene data show CDR1 as DFQATT and CDR2 as SNEGSKA (reference sequence). CDR3 in DNA: TGCAGTGCTAGAGGTTGGGCTAAACTGGCCTACGAGCAGTACTTC. Its protein product is CSARGWAKLAYEQYF.

V gene TRBV27 combines with J gene TRBJ2-3; 9 nucleotides match TRBD1. This CDR3 has 14 residues. Trimming at V came to 4 bases and at J to 2 bases, leaving 1 base not matched to a gene. Germline CDR1 reads MNHEY; CDR2 reads SMNVEV (reference sequence). The CDR3 DNA sequence: TGTGCCAGCAGTTACAGGGGGCTCACAGATACGCAGTATTTT. Translation: CASSYRGLTDTQYF.

This chain uses TRBV7-2 with TRBJ2-7; 10 bases agree with TRBD2. Germline V gene sequence: CDR1 SGHTA, CDR2 FQGNSA. The CDR3 is 15 amino acids. The trim removed 4 bases at V and 5 bases at J, leaving 8 bases unmatched. The CDR3 loop reads CASSWAGLAGDEQYF. CDR3 nucleotides: TGTGCCAGCAGCTGGGCCGGGCTAGCGGGGGACGAGCAGTACTTC.

The chain is built from TRBV6-1 and TRBJ1-5; TRBD1 might be the D (5 bases). The CDR3 covers 15 residues. CDR1 is MNHNS and CDR2 is SASEGT in the germline V gene. Trimming cost V 6 bases and J 0 bases, with 12 bases left between them. The CDR3 spells CASRVDRNSNQPQHF. CDR3 sequence (DNA): TGTGCCAGCAGGGTCGACAGAAATAGCAATCAGCCCCAGCATTTT.

This rearrangement joins TRBV23-1 to TRBJ2-7; no clear D. TRBV23-1 counts as an open reading frame of uncertain function. Trimming stripped 2 bases from V and 5 bases from J, with 19 bases between. The CDR3 contains 16 residues. The CDR3 region is CASSQGPVRAHHEQYF. The CDR3 bases are TGCGCCAGCAGTCAAGGGCCCGTAAGGGCGCACCACGAGCAGTACTTC.

This chain uses TRBV4-1 with TRBJ1-5; 10 bases fit TRBD1. The V gene's germline CDR1 is MGHRA and CDR2 YSYEKL. This CDR3 is built from 15 residues. V lost 0 bases and J lost 5; bases outside the gene matches: 1. CDR3 DNA: TGCGCCAGCAGCCAAGATGGACAGGGGGATCAGCCCCAGCATTTT. The encoded protein is CASSQDGQGDQPQHF.

The chain carries TRBV19 and TRBJ1-1; perhaps TRBD1 as D (5 bases). Per germline, CDR1 LNHDA and CDR2 SQIVND (reference sequence). The CDR3 is 17 amino acids. V lost 6 bases and J 6 bases, leaving 26 bases between the germline ends. CDR3 coding DNA: TGTGCCAGTAGCAGACTCGGCCAGGGCAGGGTGAGTTCTGAAGCTTTCTTT. Translation: CASSRLGQGRVSSEAFF.

This rearrangement joins TRBV6-1 to TRBJ1-2; D unresolved. Deletions cut 6 bases from V and 8 bases from J, with 13 bases between. CDR1 MNHNS and CDR2 SASEGT come from the germline V gene. The CDR3 consists of 12 residues. CDR3 DNA sequence: TGTGCCAGCAGCGCACAGTCGGGCGGCTACACCTTC. It specifies CASSAQSGGYTF.

This clonotype was seen only a few times. This rearrangement joins TRBV6-2 or TRBV6-3 to TRBJ1-5; no clear D. CDR3 length: 15 amino acids. V lost 7 bases, J lost 3 bases, and 16 bases lay in between. CDR1 is MNHEY, CDR2 SVGEGT, per germline. CDR3 bases: TGTGCCAGCAAAACTGGACGGCGGGCCAATCAGCCCCAGCATTTT. Encoded protein: CASKTGRRANQPQHF.

This chain uses TRBV19 with TRBJ2-3; D remains unclear. Germline lookup yields CDR1 LNHDA and CDR2 SQIVND (reference sequence). Deletions cut 3 bases from V and 3 bases from J, with 10 bases between. The CDR3 has 14 amino acids. The CDR3, as DNA: TGTGCCAGTAGTATTTCTAGGGTTACAGATACGCAGTATTTT. Translated, it gives CASSISRVTDTQYF.

The chain recombines TRBV24-1 with TRBJ2-7; 7 nucleotides align to TRBD1. Germline loops: CDR1 KGHDR, CDR2 SFDVKD. CDR3 length: 16 residues. Trimming removed 4 bases from V and 4 bases from J; junction bases left unmatched: 12. CDR3 in amino acids: CATSDPGTDNSYEQYF. Here the CDR3 DNA reads TGTGCCACCAGTGACCCGGGGACAGATAATTCTTACGAGCAGTACTTC.

The J gene is TRBJ2-3, the V gene TRBV5-1; D remains ambiguous. The CDR3 is 13 residues long. Trimming removed 4 bases from V and 8 bases from J, with 14 bases in between. The V gene's germline CDR1 is SGHRS and CDR2 YFSETQ. The CDR3 DNA sequence: TGCGCCAGCAGCCAGGTGGTTTTTGGTACGCAGTATTTT. Translating gives CASSQVVFGTQYF.

In this sample, this clonotype turned up once. The rearrangement links TRBV5-4 to TRBJ2-2; TRBD1 or TRBD2 may be the D gene (6 bases each). The germline V and J ends were trimmed by 4 bases and 5 bases, with 9 bases remaining between them. The CDR3 spans 13 residues. CDR1 is SGHNT and CDR2 is YYREEE in the germline V gene (reference sequence). In nucleotides, the CDR3 is TGTGCCAGCAGCGGAGGGGGGACCGGGGAGCTGTTTTTT. This gives the protein CASSGGGTGELFF.

This clonotype appeared a few times. The genes are TRBV6-1 and TRBJ2-2; 10 bases agree with TRBD1. With V trimmed by 7 bases and J by 6 bases, 8 bases remained unmatched. The germline V gene encodes CDR1 MNHNS and CDR2 SASEGT. CDR3 length: 15 amino acids. CDR3 residues: CASTTGGSGAGELFF. The CDR3 DNA reads as TGTGCCAGCACGACAGGGGGCTCTGGCGCCGGGGAGCTGTTTTTT.

This CDR3 is CSARVGGGSTDTQYF. The CDR3 DNA reads TGCAGTGCTAGAGTTGGGGGAGGTAGCACAGATACGCAGTATTTT. This chain joins TRBV20-1 and TRBJ2-3; tentatively, D is TRBD2 (6 bases). This CDR3 is 15 amino acids long. Germline CDR1 and CDR2: DFQATT and SNEGSKA (reference sequence). Between the trimmed V and J ends, which lost 1 base and 0 bases, there was a span of 11 bases.

This chain links TRBV18 with TRBJ2-3; TRBD1 matches 7 bases. V was clipped by 3 bases and J by 1 base; unmatched bases: 1. The CDR3 runs 14 residues. From germline, CDR1 is KGHSH and CDR2 LQKENI. In DNA, the CDR3 is TGTGCCAGCTCACCCACAGGGGGCACAGATACGCAGTATTTT. This codes for CASSPTGGTDTQYF. Together with reference TRBV18 and TRBJ2-3, the CDR3 gives the full variable domain: NAGVMQNPRHLVRRRGQEARLRCSPMKGHSHVYWYRQLPEEGLKFMVYLQKENIIDESGMPKERFSAEFPKEGPSILRIQQVVRGDSAAYFCASSPTGGTDTQYFGPGTRLTVL.

The genes are TRBV20-1 and TRBJ2-1; D possibly corresponds to TRBD2 (5 bases). This CDR3 spans 15 amino acids. CDR1 is DFQATT, CDR2 SNEGSKA, per germline (reference sequence). V lost 3 bases and J lost 5, with 17 bases in between. CDR3 sequence reads: CSARSNIGGNNEQFF. CDR3 nucleotide sequence: TGCAGTGCTAGGTCGAATATCGGAGGTAACAATGAGCAGTTCTTC.

The rearrangement uses TRBV5-5 and TRBJ1-2, with TRBD1 identical over 10 bases. The V and J ends lost 3 bases and 6 bases, in that order; junction bases with no gene match: 5. Germline V lookup: CDR1 SGHKS, CDR2 YYEKEE (reference sequence). The CDR3 is 14 residues long. CDR3 region: CASSYGTGEDGYTF. CDR3 coding DNA: TGTGCCAGCAGCTACGGGACAGGGGAGGATGGCTACACCTTC. Looking up the rest from reference TRBV5-5 and TRBJ1-2 gives the full variable domain: DAGVTQSPTHLIKTRGQQVTLRCSPISGHKSVSWYQQVLGQGPQFIFQYYEKEERGRGNFPDRFSARQFPNYSSELNVNALLLGDSALYLCASSYGTGEDGYTFGSGTRLTVV.

The CDR3 here is CSASRATEAFF. Here the CDR3 DNA reads TGCAGTGCTAGCCGGGCCACTGAAGCTTTCTTT. The chain has TRBV20-1 and TRBJ1-1; D uncertain. Germline values: CDR1 DFQATT, CDR2 SNEGSKA (reference sequence). V was trimmed by 3 bases and J by 4 bases, leaving 6 bases between them. CDR3 length: 11 residues.

This clonotype has only a few counts. V gene TRBV20-1 combines with J gene TRBJ2-1, with TRBD2 matching over 8 bases. CDR3 length equals 14 residues. CDR1 DFQATT and CDR2 SNEGSKA come from the germline V gene (reference sequence). V was clipped by 6 bases and J by 0 bases; unmatched bases: 4. The chain's CDR3 is CSAPAGASYNEQFF. The CDR3 region has the DNA TGCAGTGCCCCAGCGGGAGCCTCCTACAATGAGCAGTTCTTC.

The rearrangement links TRBV7-2 to TRBJ2-6, with TRBD2 matching over 9 bases. Trimming removed 5 bases from V and 0 bases from J; junction bases left unmatched: 8. CDR3 length: 18 residues. Germline lookup yields CDR1 SGHTA and CDR2 FQGNSA. The CDR3 loop reads CASSEPSGADSGANVLTF. The CDR3 region has the DNA TGTGCCAGCAGCGAACCTAGCGGGGCGGACTCTGGGGCCAACGTCCTGACTTTC.

This clonotype was detected a few times. This chain links TRBV27 with TRBJ2-7; D is undetermined. This CDR3 has 14 residues. The V gene's germline CDR1 is MNHEY and CDR2 SMNVEV (reference sequence). With 6 bases removed from V and 0 bases from J, the gap between germline ends came to 12 bases. This CDR3 is CASRNDWHSYEQYF. CDR3 DNA sequence: TGTGCCAGCAGAAACGACTGGCACTCCTACGAGCAGTACTTC.

The genes are TRBV7-2 and TRBJ1-5, with D maybe TRBD1 (5 bases). V lost 2 bases, J lost 5 bases, and 10 bases lay in between. Germline V CDR1 and CDR2: SGHTA, FQGNSA. This CDR3 region has 14 residues. The CDR3 reads CASSLPGRYQPQHF. The CDR3, as DNA: TGTGCCAGCAGCTTACCAGGGCGGTATCAGCCCCAGCATTTT.

This rearrangement joins TRBV4-2 to TRBJ1-2; TRBD1 agrees at 7 bases. Germline trimming cut 2 bases from V and 2 bases from J; bases unmatched to any gene: 2. Germline values: CDR1 LGHNA, CDR2 YNFKEQ. The CDR3 runs 14 residues. CDR3 nucleotides: TGTGCCAGCAGCCAACTGACAGGGAACTATGGCTACACCTTC. Its protein is CASSQLTGNYGYTF.